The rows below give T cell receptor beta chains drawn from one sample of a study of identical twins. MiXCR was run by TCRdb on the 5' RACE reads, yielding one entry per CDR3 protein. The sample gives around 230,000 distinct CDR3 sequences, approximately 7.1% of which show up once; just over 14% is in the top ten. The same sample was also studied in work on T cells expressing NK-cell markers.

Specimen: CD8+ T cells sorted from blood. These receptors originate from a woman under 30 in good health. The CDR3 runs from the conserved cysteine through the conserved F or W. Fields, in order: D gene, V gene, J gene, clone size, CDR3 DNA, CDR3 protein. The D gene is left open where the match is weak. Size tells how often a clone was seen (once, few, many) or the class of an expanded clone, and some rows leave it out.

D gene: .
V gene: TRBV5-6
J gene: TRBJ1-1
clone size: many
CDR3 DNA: TGTGCCAGCAGCTTGGCAGGGGCGCAGAACACTGAAGCTTTCTTT
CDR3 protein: CASSLAGAQNTEAFF

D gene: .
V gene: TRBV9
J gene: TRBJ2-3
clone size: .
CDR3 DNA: TGTGCCAGCAGTCCCCAGGGGGGGACGAGCACAGATACGCAGTATTTT
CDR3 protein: CASSPQGGTSTDTQYF

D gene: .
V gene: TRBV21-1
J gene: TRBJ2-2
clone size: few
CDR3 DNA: TGTGCCAGCGAGATTATTCCTAACACCGGGGAGCTGTTTTTT
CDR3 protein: CASEIIPNTGELFF

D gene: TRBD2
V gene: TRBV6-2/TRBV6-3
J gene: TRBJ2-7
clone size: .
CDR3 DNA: TGTGCCATCAAGCGGGAGATGAACGAGCAGTACTTC
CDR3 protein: CAIKREMNEQYF

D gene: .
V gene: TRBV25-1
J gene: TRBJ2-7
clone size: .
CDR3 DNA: TGTGCCAGCAGTGAATACGTCTACGAGCAGTACTTC
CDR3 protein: CASSEYVYEQYF

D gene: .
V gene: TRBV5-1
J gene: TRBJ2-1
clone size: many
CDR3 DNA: TGCGCCAGCAGAATACAGGAGATCGATGAGCAGTTCTTC
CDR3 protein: CASRIQEIDEQFF

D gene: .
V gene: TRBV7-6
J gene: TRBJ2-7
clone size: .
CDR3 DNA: TGTGCCAGCAGCTGGCATCTCCGGGACTCTTTAGTCTACGAGCAGTACTTC
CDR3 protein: CASSWHLRDSLVYEQYF

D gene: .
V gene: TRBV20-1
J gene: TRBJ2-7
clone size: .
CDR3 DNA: TGCAGTGCTAGAGGAGTTACCTACGAGCAGTACTTC
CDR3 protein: CSARGVTYEQYF

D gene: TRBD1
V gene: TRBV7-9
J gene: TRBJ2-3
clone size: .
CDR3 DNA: TGTGCCACCGGGGACAGGGGGCTTGATACGCAGTATTTT
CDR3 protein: CATGDRGLDTQYF

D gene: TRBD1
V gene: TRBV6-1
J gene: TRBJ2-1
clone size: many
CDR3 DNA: TGTGCCAGCAGGAGGACAGGTCGAAACAATGAGCAGTTCTTC
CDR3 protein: CASRRTGRNNEQFF

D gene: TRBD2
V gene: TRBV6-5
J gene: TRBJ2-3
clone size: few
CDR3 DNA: TGTGCCAGCAGTTACTCGATTACTAGCGCAGATACGCAGTATTTT
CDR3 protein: CASSYSITSADTQYF

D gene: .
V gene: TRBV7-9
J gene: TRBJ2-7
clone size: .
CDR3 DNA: TGTGCCAGCAGCGGGAACACAGGGATGTCGGCCTACGAGCAGTACTTC
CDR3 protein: CASSGNTGMSAYEQYF

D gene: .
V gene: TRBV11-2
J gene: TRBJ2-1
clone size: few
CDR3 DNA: TGTGCCAGCAGCTTATATATCTTGGCTAGAGAGTACAATGAGCAGTTCTTC
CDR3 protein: CASSLYILAREYNEQFF

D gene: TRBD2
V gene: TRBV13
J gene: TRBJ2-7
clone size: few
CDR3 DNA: TGTGCCAGCAGCTTAGGGGGGCGGGGGAGCTCCTACGAGCAGTACTTC
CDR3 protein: CASSLGGRGSSYEQYF

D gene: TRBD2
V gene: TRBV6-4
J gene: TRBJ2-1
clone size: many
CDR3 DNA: TGTGCCAGCAGTGACTCTAGCGGGGGGGCCAATGAGCAGTTCTTC
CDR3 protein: CASSDSSGGANEQFF

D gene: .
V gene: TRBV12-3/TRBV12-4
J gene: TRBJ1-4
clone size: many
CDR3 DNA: TGTGCCAGCAGTTCCCGGGACGGACTTGAAAGGTGGGAAAAACTGTTTTTT
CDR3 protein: CASSSRDGLERWEKLFF

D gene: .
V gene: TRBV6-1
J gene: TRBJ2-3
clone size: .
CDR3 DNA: TGTGCCAGCAGTGAACCCCGACCCGAGTTTCAAGATACGCAGTATTTT
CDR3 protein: CASSEPRPEFQDTQYF

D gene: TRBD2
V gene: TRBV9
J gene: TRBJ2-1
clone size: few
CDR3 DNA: TGTGCCAGCAGCGTAGAGGGACTAGCGGGAGGGGATGAGCAGTTCTTC
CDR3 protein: CASSVEGLAGGDEQFF

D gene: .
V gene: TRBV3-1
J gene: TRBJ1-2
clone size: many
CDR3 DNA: TGTGCCAGCAGCAAATGGACTAAGGAAGGCTACACCTTC
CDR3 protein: CASSKWTKEGYTF

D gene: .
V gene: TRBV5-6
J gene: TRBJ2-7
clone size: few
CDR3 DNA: TGTGCCAGCAGCACGGGACTCATCTACGAGCAGTACTTC
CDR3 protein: CASSTGLIYEQYF

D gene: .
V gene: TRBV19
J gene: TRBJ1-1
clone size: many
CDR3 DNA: TGTGCCAGTATTGAGGCCGATGGCACTGAAGCTTTCTTT
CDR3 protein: CASIEADGTEAFF

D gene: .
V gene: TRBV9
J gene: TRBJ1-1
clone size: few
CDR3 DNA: TGTGCCAGCAGCGTAAATGTCAGGACGAAGGACACTGAAGCTTTCTTT
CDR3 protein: CASSVNVRTKDTEAFF

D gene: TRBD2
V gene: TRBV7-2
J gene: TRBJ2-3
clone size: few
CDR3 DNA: TGTGCCAGCAGTCGGGGGGGGACCAGCACAGATACGCAGTATTTT
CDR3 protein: CASSRGGTSTDTQYF

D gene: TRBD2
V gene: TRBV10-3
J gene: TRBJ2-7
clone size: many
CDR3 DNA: TGTGCCATCAGTGCCCTTCTGCGGGAGTACCACGAGCAGTACTTC
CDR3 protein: CAISALLREYHEQYF

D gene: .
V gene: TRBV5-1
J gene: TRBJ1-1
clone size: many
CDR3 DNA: TGCGCCAGCAGCTTGGCGCCACCGGAGACTGAAGCTTTCTTT
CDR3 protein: CASSLAPPETEAFF

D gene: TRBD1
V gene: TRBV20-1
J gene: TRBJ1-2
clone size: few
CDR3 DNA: TGCAGTGCACAGGGACAGGCCGAGGCTGCAGGCTACACCTTC
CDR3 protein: CSAQGQAEAAGYTF

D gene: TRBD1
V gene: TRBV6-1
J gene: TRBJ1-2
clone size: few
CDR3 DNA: TGTGCCAGCATCTCAGGGGGCTTGAATGGCTACACCTTC
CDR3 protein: CASISGGLNGYTF

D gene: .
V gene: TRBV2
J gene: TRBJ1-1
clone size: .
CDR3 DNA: TGTGCCAGCAGCGTACAGCTCATGAACACTGAAGCTTTCTTT
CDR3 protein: CASSVQLMNTEAFF

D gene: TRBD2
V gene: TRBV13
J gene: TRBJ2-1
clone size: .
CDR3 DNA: TGTGCCAGCAGGTTAGCGGGAGGGGTCGATGAGCAGTTCTTC
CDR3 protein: CASRLAGGVDEQFF

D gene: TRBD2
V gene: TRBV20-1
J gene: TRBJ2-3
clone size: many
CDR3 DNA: TGCAGTGCATACGGACTAGCGGGAGATACAGATACGCAGTATTTT
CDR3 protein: CSAYGLAGDTDTQYF

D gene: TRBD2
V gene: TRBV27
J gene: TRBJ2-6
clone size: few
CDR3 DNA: TGTGCCAGCAGTCCGGGAGGCTCTGGGGCCAACGTCCTGACTTTC
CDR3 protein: CASSPGGSGANVLTF

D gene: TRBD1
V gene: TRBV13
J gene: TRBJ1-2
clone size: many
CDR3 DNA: TGTGCCAGCAGGGGACAGAACTATGGCTACACCTTC
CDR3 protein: CASRGQNYGYTF

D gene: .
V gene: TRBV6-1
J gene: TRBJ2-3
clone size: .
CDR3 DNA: TGTGCCAGCAGCCTTCTTAGCGGAAGCACAGATACGCAGTATTTT
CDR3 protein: CASSLLSGSTDTQYF

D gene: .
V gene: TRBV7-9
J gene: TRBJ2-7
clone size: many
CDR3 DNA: TGTGCCAGCAGCTTAGCGTTTAGCGAGCAGTACTTC
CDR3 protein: CASSLAFSEQYF

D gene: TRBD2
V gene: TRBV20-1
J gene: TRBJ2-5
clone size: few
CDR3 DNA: TGCAGTGCTAGAGATTTCCACAGGACTAGCGATTGGGAGACCCAGTACTTC
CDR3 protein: CSARDFHRTSDWETQYF

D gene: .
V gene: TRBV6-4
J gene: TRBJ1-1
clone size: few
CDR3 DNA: TGTGCCAGCATCCCGAGGAGCTCCCTGAACACTGAAGCTTTCTTT
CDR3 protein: CASIPRSSLNTEAFF

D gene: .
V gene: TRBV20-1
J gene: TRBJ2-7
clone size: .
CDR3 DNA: TGCTGTGCTAGAGATCTCAAGACGGGACCGAACTACGAGCAGTACTTC
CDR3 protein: CCARDLKTGPNYEQYF

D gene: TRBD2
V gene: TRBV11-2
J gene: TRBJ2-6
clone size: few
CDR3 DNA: TGTGCCAGCAGCTTCTCAACTAGCGGGTACCCTGGGGCCAACGTCCTGACTTTC
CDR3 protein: CASSFSTSGYPGANVLTF

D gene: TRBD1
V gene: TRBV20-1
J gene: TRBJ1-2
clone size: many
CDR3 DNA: TGCAGCGCCCCGACACAGGGGGCGCGGAATGGCTACACCTTC
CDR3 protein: CSAPTQGARNGYTF

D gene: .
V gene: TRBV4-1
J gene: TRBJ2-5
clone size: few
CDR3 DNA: TGCGCCAGCAGCCAAGATCAGGGCGCCTCGGGCGAGACCCAGTACTTC
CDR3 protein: CASSQDQGASGETQYF

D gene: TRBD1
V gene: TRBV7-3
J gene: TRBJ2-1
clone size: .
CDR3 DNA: TGTGCCAGCAGCTTACTCGGGACAGGGGGAGAAAGGGATGAGCAGTTCTTC
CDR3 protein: CASSLLGTGGERDEQFF

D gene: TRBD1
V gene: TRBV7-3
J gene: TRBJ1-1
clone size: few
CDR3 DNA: TGTGCCAGCAGCCCCCAGACAGGGGACAGTGAAGCTTTCTTT
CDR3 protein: CASSPQTGDSEAFF